A single T cell receptor beta chain is shown here with its context. The CDR3 is 17 amino acids. Germline CDR1 and CDR2: KGHDR and SFDVKD. V was pared by 4 bases and J by 3 bases, with 9 bases of the junction left unmatched. The data belong to a study of CD8 T cells in Susac syndrome. TEMRA cells were FACS-enriched and CD8+ and CD4+ T cells negatively isolated. The RNA, about 0.45 to 1 ug, was put through reverse transcription using random hexamers. An immunoSEQ multiplex PCR amplified TCR beta CDR3 over 54 Vbeta and 13 Jbeta. TCRdb reprocessed the immunoSEQ multiplex PCR reads with MiXCR, giving one entry per CDR3 protein. The sample holds 250,000 to 300,000 distinct CDR3 sequences, 70% to 90% seen once.

The chain carries TRBV24-1 and TRBJ2-2, with 8 bases matching TRBD2. The sample taken for sequencing was CD8+ T cells from PBMCs. The clonotype was recovered from a human donor with multiple sclerosis. CDR3 in amino acids: CATSEELAGKYTGELFF. DNA of the CDR3: TGTGCCACCAGTGAGGAATTAGCGGGGAAGTACACCGGGGAGCTGTTTTTT.